The 21 T cell receptor beta chains given below trace back to one sample, sequenced in a study of T-cell memory formation after mild COVID-19. TCRdb passed the 5' RACE reads through MiXCR, listing each CDR3 protein once. The sample contains some 310,000 distinct CDR3 sequences, 20% to 25% of which appear only once. Input material: PBMCs or a T cell subset sorted from them (not recorded which). The source is a man aged 18 to 29 who had mild COVID-19 (a few samples of this study predate the infection). Cell type and time point are not known.

The V call is TRBV7-2, the J call TRBJ2-2; D perhaps matches TRBD2 (7 bases). Germline V gene sequence: CDR1 SGHTA, CDR2 FQGNSA. The CDR3 consists of 15 residues. Trimming left V 0 bases short and J 4 bases short, with 9 bases between. CDR3 DNA: TGTGCCAGCAGCTTAGCGGGGGGGCCCACCGGGGAGCTGTTTTTT. Its protein is CASSLAGGPTGELFF.

This clonotype occurred a few times. The chain uses TRBV7-2 and TRBJ1-1; D is perhaps TRBD1 (5 bases). Germline-derived CDR1 and CDR2 are SGHTA and FQGNSA. The CDR3 loop spans 14 amino acids. Trimming cost V 1 base and J 10 bases, with 16 bases left between them. CDR3 protein: CASSLVGSGPGAFF. In DNA, the CDR3 is TGTGCCAGCAGCTTAGTGGGATCAGGGCCGGGAGCTTTCTTT. Combining the CDR3 with reference TRBV7-2 and TRBJ1-1 gives the whole variable domain GAGVSQSPSNKVTEKGKDVELRCDPISGHTALYWYRQSLGQGLEFLIYFQGNSAPDKSGLPSDRFSAERTGGSVSTLTIQRTQQEDSAVYLCASSLVGSGPGAFFGQGTRLTVV.

This clonotype was seen once. The DNA for the CDR3 is TGTGCCAGCAGACCAACTCCAGGGGGGAGCTCTGGGGCCAACGTCCTGACTTTC. Residues: CASRPTPGGSSGANVLTF. The chain couples TRBV7-2 to TRBJ2-6; TRBD1 might be the D (7 bases). The germline V gene encodes CDR1 SGHTA and CDR2 FQGNSA. V was clipped by 6 bases and J by 0 bases, with 18 bases between them. The CDR3 is made up of 18 amino acids.

The V and J genes are TRBV21-1 and TRBJ1-1; the table's D call, TRBD1, was not checked against the DNA. TRBV21-1 constitutes a pseudogene. The CDR3 contains 13 residues. Written as DNA, the CDR3 is TGTGCCAGCAGCAACGGCCGGGACACCGGGGCTTTCTTT. Translating it yields CASSNGRDTGAFF.

This clonotype was counted only a few times. The rearrangement uses TRBV28 and TRBJ2-3; D may be TRBD2 (5 bases). The CDR3 totals 11 residues. V gave up 5 bases and J gave up 10 bases, with 10 bases separating them. Germline lookup yields CDR1 MDHEN and CDR2 SYDVKM. The CDR3 DNA is TGTGCCAGCAGTCCCCGGACTCCGCAGTATTTT. Amino acid sequence: CASSPRTPQYF. The full variable domain, with the rest looked up from reference TRBV28 and TRBJ2-3, is DVKVTQSSRYLVKRTGEKVFLECVQDMDHENMFWYRQDPGLGLRLIYFSYDVKMKEKGDIPEGYSVSREKKERFSLILESASTNQTSMYLCASSPRTPQYFGPGTRLTVL.

The J gene is TRBJ2-7, the V gene TRBV20-1; TRBD1 is a possible D gene (5 bases). Deletions cut 0 bases from V and 3 bases from J, with 15 bases between. CDR1 and CDR2 (germline): DFQATT, SNEGSKA (reference sequence). The CDR3 has 15 residues. The CDR3 is CSARDRTKANYEQYF. In DNA form, the CDR3 reads TGCAGTGCTAGAGATAGGACAAAGGCTAACTACGAGCAGTACTTC.

V is TRBV29-1 and J is TRBJ1-5; D unresolved. Germline CDR1 and CDR2: SQVTM and ANQGSEA. V lost 5 bases and J 1 base, leaving 15 bases between the germline ends. The CDR3 sequence is 15 residues long. The CDR3: CSVPFSRVSNQPQHF. The CDR3 DNA sequence: TGCAGCGTTCCCTTCTCCCGGGTAAGCAATCAGCCCCAGCATTTT.

This clonotype was found many times. The rearrangement links TRBV20-1 to TRBJ1-5, with a tentative D call TRBD1 (6 bases). CDR1 and CDR2 (germline): DFQATT, SNEGSKA (reference sequence). The CDR3 has 13 amino acids. CDR3 in amino acids: CSTNGGLDQPQHF. CDR3 in DNA: TGCAGCACGAACGGGGGGCTGGATCAGCCCCAGCATTTT.

The chain employs TRBV12-3 or TRBV12-4 and TRBJ1-5, with 9 bases fitting TRBD1. The CDR3 loop spans 15 amino acids. With V trimmed by 1 base and J by 6 bases, 4 bases remained unmatched. CDR3 DNA: TGTGCCAGCAGTTTAGAGACAGGGGGTAGTCAGCCCCAGCATTTT. Translating it yields CASSLETGGSQPQHF.

This clonotype was found a few times. The chain has TRBV5-6 and TRBJ2-6; the D gene is possibly TRBD1 (6 bases). The germline V gene encodes CDR1 SGHDT and CDR2 YYEEEE. This CDR3 is built from 14 residues. V was pared by 4 bases and J by 2 bases, with 7 bases between. The CDR3 bases are TGTGCCAGCAGCCGGACAGCTGGGGCCAACGTCCTGACTTTC. Translation gives CASSRTAGANVLTF.

This chain uses TRBV7-8 with TRBJ1-2; D gene unclear. CDR3 length: 15 amino acids. Per germline, CDR1 SGHVS and CDR2 FQNEAQ. V was pared by 1 base and J by 4 bases, with 13 bases between. In nucleotides, the CDR3 is TGTGCCAGCAGCTTAGATGAGGGAAGGCCCTATGGCTACACCTTC. Translating gives CASSLDEGRPYGYTF.

The sample holds a few counts of this clonotype. The chain uses TRBV5-5 and TRBJ2-7, with a possible D match to TRBD1 (7 bases). This CDR3 comprises 15 residues. V dropped 0 bases and J dropped 4 bases, with 14 bases sitting between them. CDR1 SGHKS and CDR2 YYEKEE come from the germline V gene (reference sequence). The CDR3 coding sequence is TGTGCCAGCAGCTTGGGAGGAGGGGGCTGGTACGAGCAGTACGTC. It codes for CASSLGGGGWYEQYV.

This chain's CDR3 is CASSDHRVTEAFF. The CDR3 DNA follows: TGTGCCAGTAGTGACCACAGGGTTACTGAAGCTTTCTTT. The V call is TRBV19, the J call TRBJ1-1; tentatively, D is TRBD1 (6 bases). Germline CDR1 is LNHDA and CDR2 is SQIVND (reference sequence). There are 13 residues in the CDR3. V gave up 5 bases and J gave up 5 bases, with 12 bases separating them. The variable domain in full, with the rest retrieved from reference TRBV19 and TRBJ1-1, is DGGITQSPKYLFRKEGQNVTLSCEQNLNHDAMYWYRQDPGQGLRLIYYSQIVNDFQKGDIAEGYSVSREKKESFPLTVTSAQKNPTAFYLCASSDHRVTEAFFGQGTRLTVV.

A few counts support this clonotype. This rearrangement joins TRBV19 to TRBJ1-2; 9 nucleotides match TRBD1. CDR1 and CDR2 from the germline V gene are LNHDA and SQIVND (reference sequence). This CDR3 has 14 amino acids. Trimming at V came to 5 bases and at J to 6 bases, leaving 7 bases not matched to a gene. Here the CDR3 reads CASSPGTGIDGYTF. DNA for the CDR3: TGTGCCAGTAGTCCAGGGACAGGGATCGATGGCTACACCTTC. The variable domain in full, with the rest retrieved from reference TRBV19 and TRBJ1-2, is DGGITQSPKYLFRKEGQNVTLSCEQNLNHDAMYWYRQDPGQGLRLIYYSQIVNDFQKGDIAEGYSVSREKKESFPLTVTSAQKNPTAFYLCASSPGTGIDGYTFGSGTRLTVV.

CDR3: CATSERLHTQYF. The CDR3 DNA follows: TGTGCCACCAGTGAAAGGCTACATACGCAGTATTTT. The chain employs TRBV24-1 and TRBJ2-3; D not resolved. CDR1 is KGHDR, CDR2 SFDVKD, per germline. The CDR3 runs to 12 residues. Trimming took off 4 bases at V and 7 bases at J, with 8 bases between the two ends.

The chain carries TRBV3-2 and TRBJ2-1; TRBD1, as called in the table, went unchecked against the DNA. TRBV3-2 is classified as a pseudogene. The CDR3 loop spans 13 amino acids. CDR3 bases: TGTGCCAGCAGCGGCAGGGGGCGAGGTGAGCAGTTCTTC. Translated: CASSGRGRGEQFF.

The chain joins TRBV7-6 to TRBJ2-1, with D uncertain. Germline V gene data show CDR1 as SGHVS and CDR2 as FNYEAQ. Trimming shortened V by 4 bases and J by 5 bases, and 12 bases separated the two germline ends. This CDR3 contains 14 residues. The CDR3 DNA reads as TGTGCCAGCAGCTCCGTCCATGGGAACAATGAGCAGTTCTTC. It yields the protein CASSSVHGNNEQFF.

The rearrangement uses TRBV6-6 and TRBJ2-1, with 7 bases fitting TRBD2. The CDR3 contains 16 residues. Germline CDR1 is MNHNY and CDR2 is SVGAGI (reference sequence). With 7 bases clipped from V and 9 bases from J, the junction kept 18 bases outside the gene matches. The CDR3 is CASTRSRVAGKGEQFF. CDR3 bases: TGTGCCAGCACCCGCTCGAGGGTAGCGGGTAAGGGTGAGCAGTTCTTC.

The rearrangement uses TRBV5-1 and TRBJ1-2, with D perhaps TRBD1 (6 bases). Trimming cost V 4 bases and J 10 bases, with 14 bases left between them. Germline V gene data show CDR1 as SGHRS and CDR2 as YFSETQ. This CDR3 contains 12 residues. The CDR3 DNA is TGCGCCAGCAGCAGCCGCACAGGGAACTACACCTTC. This encodes CASSSRTGNYTF.

The chain recombines TRBV20-1 with TRBJ2-2, with D unresolved. Trimming removed 3 bases at V and 0 bases at J, with 5 bases between. Germline V gene data show CDR1 as DFQATT and CDR2 as SNEGSKA (reference sequence). The CDR3 totals 13 residues. CDR3 sequence: CSASPPNTGELFF. The CDR3 nucleotides are TGCAGTGCTAGTCCCCCGAACACCGGGGAGCTGTTTTTT.

This chain uses TRBV4-2 with TRBJ2-3; TRBD2 is a possible D gene (6 bases). Trimming cost V 1 base and J 0 bases, with 17 bases left between them. This CDR3 has 18 amino acids. Germline V gene sequence: CDR1 LGHNA, CDR2 YNFKEQ. CDR3 protein: CASSQVSSGLRSTDTQYF. The CDR3 nucleotides read TGTGCCAGCAGCCAAGTCTCGTCGGGACTGCGTAGCACAGATACGCAGTATTTT.